Each of the 23 T cell receptor beta chains below was sequenced from the same sample in a study of T cells in women clearing cervical HPV infection. The data were produced by immunoSEQ multiplex PCR, yet TCRdb's version contains in-frame clones alone and is incomplete. Its listing shows under 45,000 clones. Sequenced input: blood buffy coat. These receptors were collected from a woman between 18 and 75 years old with a cervical HPV16 infection that either progressed to CIN3+ or cleared (not recorded which).

In regard to this clone: With the read ending 3 residues before the CDR3 end, the germline J gene is used to fill in that end. This chain joins TRBV5-1 and TRBJ2-1; 11 positions match TRBD2. V was clipped by 4 bases and J by 7 bases; unmatched bases: 10. Germline lookup yields CDR1 SGHRS and CDR2 YFSETQ. The CDR3 covers 16 residues. The CDR3 DNA, read in part, is TGCGCCAGCAGCGGACTGACTAGCGGGATATCGAATGAG. The encoded protein is CASSGLTSGISNE. The whole CDR3 protein reads CASSGLTSGISNEQFF. Full variable domain (remainder filled in from reference TRBV5-1 and TRBJ2-1): KAGVTQTPRYLIKTRGQQVTLSCSPISGHRSVSWYQQTPGQGLQFLFEYFSETQRNKGNFPGRFSGRQFSNSRSEMNVSTLELGDSALYLCASSGLTSGISNEQFFGPGTRLTVL.

Concerning this clone: The DNA ends 3 residues before the CDR3 does, and the rest of the CDR3 is filled in from the germline J gene. The V and J genes are TRBV10-3 and TRBJ1-1; no clear D. V was clipped by 4 bases and J by 4 bases, with 10 bases between them. The V gene's germline CDR1 is ENHRY and CDR2 SYGVKD. The CDR3 runs 13 residues. CDR3 DNA (partial): TGTGCCATCAGTGGAAGCTTGAGCACTGAA. It is translated as CAISGSLSTE. The full-length CDR3 reads as CAISGSLSTEAFF.

Points on this clone: The read ends 3 residues before the CDR3 terminus; that terminus is restored from the germline J gene. The chain joins TRBV11-3 to TRBJ1-1; 7 bases are shared with TRBD1. Trimming removed 4 bases from V and 1 base from J; junction bases left unmatched: 6. This CDR3 contains 15 residues. Germline loops: CDR1 SGHNT, CDR2 YENEEA. CDR3 region: CASSSPQGRNTEAFF. Partial CDR3 DNA: TGTGCCAGCAGCTCCCCACAGGGGCGGAACACTGAA.

Details on this clone: The read falls 3 residues short of the CDR3 end, and the missing part is taken from the germline J gene. The rearrangement uses TRBV29-1 and TRBJ1-1; TRBD1 matches 9 bases. CDR3 length: 14 residues. The germline V gene has CDR1 SQVTM and CDR2 ANQGSEA. The junction had 13 bases not matched to a gene; V was cut back by 8 bases and J by 6 bases. CDR3 in amino acids: CSLPGQGKGAEAFF. The sequenced CDR3 bases are TGCAGCTTGCCGGGACAGGGAAAGGGCGCTGAA.

Comments on this clone: The read halts 3 residues ahead of the CDR3 end, with the missing end drawn from the germline J gene. The rearrangement links TRBV20-1 to TRBJ1-2, with 8 bases lining up with TRBD1. CDR1 is DFQATT, CDR2 SNEGSKA, per germline (reference sequence). This CDR3 region has 13 residues. J gave up 4 bases and V 3 bases, and 4 bases lay outside the gene matches. CDR3 sequence reads: CSASPTGAYGYTF. The DNA read from the CDR3 is TGCAGTGCTAGCCCGACAGGGGCCTATGGC.

Remarks on this clone: The CDR3 end is not reached by the read, which stops 3 residues before it; the germline J gene fills it in. This chain uses TRBV5-6 with TRBJ2-3; a weak D match, TRBD2 (6 bases). Germline CDR1 and CDR2: SGHDT and YYEEEE. This CDR3 is built from 13 residues. CDR3 DNA (partial): TGTGCCAGCAGCTTGCGGGGGAGAGAGACG. Amino acids: CASSLRGRET. The full-length CDR3 reads as CASSLRGRETQYF. Complete variable domain (other parts from reference TRBV5-6 and TRBJ2-3): DAGVTQSPTHLIKTRGQQVTLRCSPKSGHDTVSWYQQALGQGPQFIFQYYEEEERQRGNFPDRFSGHQFPNYSSELNVNALLLGDSALYLCASSLRGRETQYFGPGTRLTVL.

Note on this clone: The read terminates 3 residues before the CDR3 end, so the remaining end is supplied by the germline J gene. The chain joins TRBV7-9 to TRBJ2-3; TRBD2 might be the D (5 bases). CDR3 length: 14 residues. Germline assignment: CDR1 SEHNR and CDR2 FQNEAQ (reference sequence). CDR3 bases read: TGTGCCAGCAGCCGGGGTTATAGCAATCAGCCG. Its protein product is CASSRGYSNQP. From start to end, the CDR3 is CASSRGYSNQPQYF.

With respect to this clone: The read ends 3 residues shy of where the CDR3 ends; the end is completed using the germline J gene. J is TRBJ2-2 and V is TRBV5-1; 9 bases are shared with TRBD2. The CDR3 sequence is 16 residues long. CDR1 is SGHRS, CDR2 YFSETQ, per germline. V shed 0 bases, J shed 2 bases, and the junction held 2 bases outside the gene matches. CDR3 bases read: TGCGCCAGCAGCTTGGAACTAGCGGGTAACACCGGGGAG. Amino acid sequence: CASSLELAGNTGE. The entire CDR3 is CASSLELAGNTGELFF.

Regarding this clone: The read terminates 3 residues before the CDR3 end, so the remaining end is supplied by the germline J gene. This rearrangement joins TRBV2 to TRBJ2-5; D uncertain. CDR1 is SNHLY, CDR2 FYNNEI, per germline. The CDR3 runs 11 residues. Trimming shortened V by 7 bases and J by 1 base, and 4 bases separated the two germline ends. The CDR3 spells CASNIQETQYF. The CDR3 DNA, read in part, is TGTGCCAGCAATATCCAAGAGACC.

Comments on this clone: Read coverage stops 3 residues before the CDR3 terminus; the germline J gene supplies the remainder. The rearrangement links TRBV12-3 or TRBV12-4 to TRBJ2-7; D remains ambiguous. The CDR3 is 13 amino acids. Trimming took off 1 base at V and 2 bases at J, with 6 bases between the two ends. CDR3 protein: CASSLGPTYEQYF. The CDR3 bases that were read are TGTGCCAGCAGTTTAGGGCCGACCTACGAG.

A word on this clone: Different DNA sequences within this sample yield the same CDR3. The DNA read from the CDR3 is TGCGCCAGCAGCCAGGCACAGGGAGACTACGAG. The encoded protein is CASSQAQGDYE. The whole CDR3 is CASSQAQGDYEQYF. The chain couples TRBV4-1 to TRBJ2-7; perhaps TRBD1 as D (6 bases). The read comes to an end 3 residues before the CDR3 does, leaving the germline J gene to fill in the end. This CDR3 contains 14 residues. Trimming removed 3 bases from V and 3 bases from J, with 12 bases in between. CDR1 is MGHRA and CDR2 is YSYEKL in the germline V gene.

Notes on this clone: Coverage ceases 3 residues before the CDR3 finishes, and the germline J gene fills in the end. The sample has other DNA sequences that encode this CDR3 too. The J gene is TRBJ1-2, the V gene TRBV7-3; D might be TRBD1 (6 bases). The V gene's germline CDR1 is SGHTA and CDR2 FQGTGA. This CDR3 is 13 amino acids long. Partial CDR3 DNA: TGTGCCAGCAGCCCTACAGGGAATGTCGGA. It codes for CASSPTGNVG. The whole CDR3 reads CASSPTGNVGYTF.

As for this clone: The read falls 3 residues short of the CDR3 end, and the missing part is taken from the germline J gene. This chain joins TRBV6-1 and TRBJ1-1; a weak D match, TRBD1 (5 bases). The CDR3 runs 15 residues. The V end lost 1 base, the J end lost 0 bases, and 9 bases lay between the germline ends. Germline V gene sequence: CDR1 MNHNS, CDR2 SASEGT. The sequenced CDR3 bases are TGTGCCAGCAGTGAAGGGGTCAGGGTGAACACTGAA. Protein product: CASSEGVRVNTE. The full CDR3 protein reads CASSEGVRVNTEAFF.

As to this clone: Coverage ceases 3 residues before the CDR3 finishes, and the germline J gene fills in the end. V gene TRBV5-1 combines with J gene TRBJ1-4; D call uncertain. The CDR3 has 14 residues. Per germline, CDR1 SGHRS and CDR2 YFSETQ. Trimming left V 3 bases short and J 4 bases short, with 10 bases between. CDR3 DNA (partial): TGCGCCAGCAGCTCTGCGGAAAGTAATGAAAAA. Its translation is CASSSAESNEK. The entire CDR3 reads CASSSAESNEKLFF.

This CDR3 reads CASRAGGGATYEQYF. The CDR3 DNA, read in part, is TGCGCCAGCCGGGCCGGGGGGGGAGCTACCTACGAG. The chain employs TRBV5-1 and TRBJ2-7; 8 bases line up with TRBD2. The read ends 3 residues before the CDR3 terminus; that terminus is restored from the germline J gene. J gave up 2 bases and V 7 bases, and 11 bases lay outside the gene matches. CDR1 and CDR2 (germline): SGHRS, YFSETQ. The CDR3 runs to 15 residues.

On this clone: At one of its ends the junction is not consistent with the germline gene, which may arise from a read error. The read ends 3 residues early relative to the CDR3; the germline J gene fills the gap. This chain links TRBV14 with TRBJ2-7, with 7 bases lining up with TRBD1. The germline V gene encodes CDR1 SGHDN and CDR2 FVKESK. This CDR3 is 15 amino acids long. CDR3 DNA, as far as it was read: TGTGCCAGCAGCCTCGACAGGGACGGCTCCGACGAG. Translating it yields CASSLDRDGSDE. The CDR3 reads in full as CASSLDRDGSDEQYF.

Comments on this clone: The sequence runs out 3 residues before the end of the CDR3; the remainder is reconstructed from the germline J gene. The V call is TRBV6-7, the J call TRBJ1-2; D remains ambiguous. TRBV6-7 is an open reading frame, and its role is uncertain. The CDR3 spans 13 residues. CDR3 DNA (partial): TGTGCCAGCAGTTACTCCGACCCTAGGGGC. It yields the protein CASSYSDPRG. The entire CDR3 protein is CASSYSDPRGYTF.

Of note for this clone: The read ends 3 residues before the CDR3 terminus; that terminus is restored from the germline J gene. The chain couples TRBV5-4 to TRBJ2-4; 7 bases fit TRBD1. The CDR3 contains 14 residues. V shed 3 bases, J shed 8 bases, and the junction held 8 bases outside the gene matches. Germline values: CDR1 SGHNT, CDR2 YYREEE (reference sequence). CDR3 protein: CASSSRDRVYIQYF. The DNA read from the CDR3 is TGTGCCAGCAGCTCCCGAGACAGGGTTTACATT. Supplemented by reference TRBV5-4 and TRBJ2-4, the full variable domain reads ETGVTQSPTHLIKTRGQQVTLRCSSQSGHNTVSWYQQALGQGPQFIFQYYREEENGRGNFPPRFSGLQFPNYSSELNVNALELDDSALYLCASSSRDRVYIQYFGAGTRLSVL.

Note on this clone: With the read ending 3 residues before the CDR3 end, the germline J gene is used to fill in that end. This sample includes further DNA sequences coding for the same CDR3. The gene calls are TRBV5-5 and TRBJ1-3; TRBD1 matches at 8 bases. Trimming removed 0 bases from V and 4 bases from J; junction bases left unmatched: 3. The CDR3 length is 15 residues. Germline V gives CDR1 SGHKS, CDR2 YYEKEE (reference sequence). This CDR3 is CASSLGTGFGNTIYF. The CDR3 bases that were read are TGTGCCAGCAGCTTGGGGACAGGGTTCGGAAACACC. Filled out from reference TRBV5-5 and TRBJ1-3, the complete variable domain reads DAGVTQSPTHLIKTRGQQVTLRCSPISGHKSVSWYQQVLGQGPQFIFQYYEKEERGRGNFPDRFSARQFPNYSSELNVNALLLGDSALYLCASSLGTGFGNTIYFGEGSWLTVV.

To note about this clone: The CDR3 is cut off 3 residues early in the read; its end comes from the germline J gene. The J gene is TRBJ1-1, the V gene TRBV7-9; D call uncertain. Germline V gene data show CDR1 as SEHNR and CDR2 as FQNEAQ (reference sequence). Trimming shortened V by 5 bases and J by 5 bases, and 6 bases separated the two germline ends. The CDR3 length is 11 residues. CDR3 DNA, as far as it was read: TGTGCCAGCAGCCAAGGTACTGAA. It specifies CASSQGTE. The whole CDR3 protein reads CASSQGTEAFF.

As regards this clone: The missing CDR3 end, 3 residues past where the read stops, is filled in from the germline J gene. The gene calls are TRBV7-3 and TRBJ2-3; 12 bases fit TRBD2. Losses at the gene ends were 6 bases for V and 4 bases for J; bases not matched to a gene: 2. Germline loops: CDR1 SGHTA, CDR2 FQGTGA. The CDR3 consists of 14 residues. This chain's CDR3 is CASSASGGADTQYF. The sequenced CDR3 bases are TGTGCCAGCAGTGCTAGCGGGGGGGCAGATACG.

Turning to this clone: The read terminates 3 residues before the CDR3 end, so the remaining end is supplied by the germline J gene. The chain combines TRBV6-2 or TRBV6-3 with TRBJ1-2, with TRBD1 matching 12 bases. The CDR3 is made up of 15 amino acids. Germline CDR1 reads MNHEY; CDR2 reads SVGEGT. V dropped 3 bases and J dropped 7; count of bases not matched to a gene: 6. The sequenced part of the CDR3 DNA is TGTGCCAGCAGTTATGGGGGACAGGGGGCTCGTGGC. Translated: CASSYGGQGARG. The CDR3 as a whole reads CASSYGGQGARGYTF.

Turning to this clone: The read comes to an end 3 residues before the CDR3 does, leaving the germline J gene to fill in the end. The chain couples TRBV19 to TRBJ2-4, with D unclear. The CDR3 runs to 14 residues. Germline lookup yields CDR1 LNHDA and CDR2 SQIVND (reference sequence). Trimming pared 9 bases from V and 0 bases from J, leaving 12 bases between. CDR3 bases read: TGTGCCAGCAGCGATTCCCTAGCCAAAAACATT. This codes for CASSDSLAKNI. The entire CDR3 sequence reads CASSDSLAKNIQYF.